This T cell receptor (beta chain) was captured in a study of blood T cell repertoires in COVID-19. As handled by the study authors: Counts of nucleated cells, estimated from reference gene primer amplification, were obtained. Sequencing used immunoSEQ multiplex PCR; TCRdb keeps in-frame clones, though not all of them. V and J calls and clone size are as listed in that table; D and trimming were resolved from the DNA. This sample yields 120,000 to 150,000 clones, of which 85% to 90% are seen a single time; approximately 2.8% belongs to the top ten. CDR3 length: 16 amino acids. V was trimmed by 2 bases and J by 3 bases, leaving 16 bases between them. The V gene's germline CDR1 is SGHRS and CDR2 YFSETQ.

V usage is TRBV5-1 and J usage is TRBJ2-3; a weak D match, TRBD1 (5 bases). The sample consisted of peripheral blood. The sequence was collected from a woman aged 55 to 70 with active COVID-19. CDR3 nucleotides: TGCGCCAGCAGCTTTTCCCAAGGGGATGGGACAGATACGCAGTATTTT. Its protein product is CASSFSQGDGTDTQYF.